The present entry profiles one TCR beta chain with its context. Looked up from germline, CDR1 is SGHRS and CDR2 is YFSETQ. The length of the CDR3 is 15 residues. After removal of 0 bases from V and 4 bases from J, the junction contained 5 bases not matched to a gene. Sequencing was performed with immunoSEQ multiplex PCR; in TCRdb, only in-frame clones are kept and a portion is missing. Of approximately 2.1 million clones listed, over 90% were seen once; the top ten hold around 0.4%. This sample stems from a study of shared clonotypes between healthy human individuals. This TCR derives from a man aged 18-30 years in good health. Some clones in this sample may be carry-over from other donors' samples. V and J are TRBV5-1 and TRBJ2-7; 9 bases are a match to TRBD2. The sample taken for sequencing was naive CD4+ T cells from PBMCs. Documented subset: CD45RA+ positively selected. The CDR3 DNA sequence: TGCGCCAGCAGCTTGGCTAGCGGGATCTCATACGAGCAGTACTTC. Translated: CASSLASGISYEQYF.